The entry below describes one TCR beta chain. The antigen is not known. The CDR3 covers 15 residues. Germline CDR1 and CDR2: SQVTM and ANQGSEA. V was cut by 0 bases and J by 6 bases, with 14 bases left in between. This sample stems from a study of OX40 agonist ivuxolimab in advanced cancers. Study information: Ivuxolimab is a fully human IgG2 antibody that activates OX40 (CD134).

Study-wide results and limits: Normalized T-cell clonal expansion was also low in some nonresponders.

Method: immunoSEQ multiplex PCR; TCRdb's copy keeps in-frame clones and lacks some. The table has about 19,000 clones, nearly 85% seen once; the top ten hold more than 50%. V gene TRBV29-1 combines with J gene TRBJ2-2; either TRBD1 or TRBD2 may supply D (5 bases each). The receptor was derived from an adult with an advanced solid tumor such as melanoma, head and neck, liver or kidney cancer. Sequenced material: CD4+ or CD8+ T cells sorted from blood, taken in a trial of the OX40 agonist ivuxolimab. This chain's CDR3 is CSVEDPGRVAGELFF. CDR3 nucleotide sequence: TGCAGCGTTGAAGATCCAGGGAGAGTGGCCGGGGAGCTGTTTTTT.